This entry lists 10 T cell receptor delta chains sequenced from one sample in a study of Vδ1+ human thymocytes. RNA was extracted from the cells and then reverse transcribed. The CDR3 regions were amplified by multiplex PCR from V-gene primers to a constant-region primer. TCRdb re-analyzed the multiplex PCR reads via CATT. The top ten hold 0.3% to 0.45% of the sample, which has around 56,000 delta-chain clones, over 13% seen once. Study-level points and caveats: Highly polyclonal TRG and TRD repertoires with Gaussian CDR3 length distributions appeared in thymus.

Antigens for these TCRs are unknown. The sample comprised Vdelta1+ gamma-delta thymocytes from the thymus. Subset indicated: FACS-sorted CD3+ TCRalphabeta- TCRVdelta1+ TCRVdelta2- thymocytes. These receptors originate from a girl less than two years old who had congenital heart surgery.

This clone was picked up one time. J is TRDJ1 and V is TRDV1; 8 nucleotides line up with TRDD3. This CDR3 is built from 21 residues. Losses at the gene ends were 0 bases for V and 0 bases for J; bases not matched to a gene: 18. Germline V gene lookup returns CDR1 TSWWSYY and CDR2 QGS. The CDR3, as DNA: TGTGCTCTTGGGGAACTAAGCTGGATACTGGGGGCCTCCGAGTACACCGATAAACTCATCTTT. It yields the protein CALGELSWILGASEYTDKLIF.

A word on this clone: Other nucleotide sequences in the sample specify the same CDR3. The V gene is TRDV1, the J gene TRDJ1; TRDD3 matches 11 bases. From germline, CDR1 is TSWWSYY and CDR2 QGS. J lost 7 bases, V lost 0 bases, and 10 bases had no gene match. The CDR3 length is 17 residues. CDR3 DNA sequence: TGTGCTCTTGGGGAACTAGGCCTGGGGGATACCAGGGGTAAACTCATCTTT. Its protein product is CALGELGLGDTRGKLIF.

This clone was observed a few times. The chain has TRDV1 and TRDJ1, with unresolved D. Germline V CDR1 and CDR2: TSWWSYY, QGS. Trimming stripped 3 bases from V and 0 bases from J, with 17 bases between. This CDR3 contains 17 residues. CDR3 bases: TGTGCTCTTGGGGATCGGTGTAGGGGTCTTTACACCGATAAACTCATCTTT. This encodes CALGDRCRGLYTDKLIF.

This clone was counted only a few times. V gene TRDV1 combines with J gene TRDJ1, with TRDD3 matching 10 bases. Germline CDR1 reads TSWWSYY; CDR2 reads QGS. V lost 2 bases and J lost 1; bases outside the gene matches: 13. The CDR3 is made up of 19 amino acids. Here the CDR3 DNA reads TGTGCTCTTGGGGAAGCTCCTCGACACTGGGGGATCGTCACCGATAAACTCATCTTT. Translation: CALGEAPRHWGIVTDKLIF.

This chain uses TRDV1 with TRDJ1, with D perhaps TRDD2 (6 bases). The V and J ends lost 5 bases and 10 bases respectively, with 32 bases between them. Germline V gene data show CDR1 as TSWWSYY and CDR2 as QGS. This CDR3 contains 18 residues. The CDR3, as DNA: TGTGCTCTTGGGAGACCTTCCCGAGGGCCCGGGATGAGGGTCAGACTCATCTTT. Translated: CALGRPSRGPGMRVRLIF.

The V call is TRDV1, the J call TRDJ1; 12 nucleotides align to TRDD3. Looked up from germline, CDR1 is TSWWSYY and CDR2 is QGS. V was pared by 2 bases and J by 4 bases, with 20 bases of the junction left unmatched. The CDR3 runs 21 residues. CDR3 in DNA: TGTGCTCTTGGGGAAGGGGTTATACCTTCGAGGCTGGGGGATACGAACGATAAACTCATCTTT. It encodes CALGEGVIPSRLGDTNDKLIF.

This clone was counted between two and nine times. The rearrangement links TRDV1 to TRDJ1; perhaps TRDD3 as D (6 bases). The CDR3 loop spans 20 amino acids. The V gene's germline CDR1 is TSWWSYY and CDR2 QGS. V shed 4 bases and J shed 0 bases, with 27 bases lying between them. The chain's CDR3 is CALGGHILRGISDHTDKLIF. In nucleotides, the CDR3 is TGTGCTCTTGGGGGGCACATTCTGAGAGGGATATCGGACCACACCGATAAACTCATCTTT.

The V and J genes are TRDV1 and TRDJ1, with TRDD3 matching 7 bases. J lost 0 bases, V lost 6 bases, and 43 bases had no gene match. There are 27 residues in the CDR3. From germline, CDR1 is TSWWSYY and CDR2 QGS. Here the CDR3 reads CALGGSGNPPTITITGDPPNHTDKLIF. As DNA, the CDR3 is TGTGCTCTTGGCGGATCAGGCAATCCCCCGACCATTACCATTACTGGGGATCCTCCAAATCACACCGATAAACTCATCTTT.

A few counts support this clone. The rearrangement links TRDV1 to TRDJ1; 13 bases map to TRDD3. V was clipped by 0 bases and J by 0 bases; unmatched bases: 13. Germline V gives CDR1 TSWWSYY, CDR2 QGS. The CDR3 is made up of 21 amino acids. In nucleotides, the CDR3 is TGTGCTCTTGGGGAACTTCCCGGTACTGGGGGATACGCGGGTCACACCGATAAACTCATCTTT. Its translation: CALGELPGTGGYAGHTDKLIF.

The chain employs TRDV1 and TRDJ1, with D possibly being TRDD2 or TRDD3 (5 bases each). Germline CDR1 reads TSWWSYY; CDR2 reads QGS. V lost 5 bases to trimming and J lost 0 bases, with 16 bases between them. The CDR3 runs to 16 residues. The CDR3 region is CALGFLAGTYTDKLIF. For the CDR3, the DNA is TGTGCTCTTGGGTTCCTGGCGGGGACTTACACCGATAAACTCATCTTT.